This T cell receptor beta chain was obtained from a study of OX40 agonist ivuxolimab in advanced cancers. The overall study: Antecedent anti-PD-1, anti-PD-L1 or anti-CTLA-4 therapy was permissible, with 40% having received some.

The CDR3 is 13 residues long. V lost 5 bases and J 7 bases, leaving 14 bases between the germline ends. CDR1 SEHNR and CDR2 FQNEAQ come from the germline V gene (reference sequence). Sequenced by immunoSEQ multiplex PCR; TCRdb stores in-frame clones only, minus some. This table has 40,000 to 60,000 clones, about 75% appearing once. This TCR was sampled from an adult with an advanced solid tumor such as melanoma, head and neck, liver or kidney cancer. The rearrangement joins TRBV7-9 to TRBJ1-1; D uncertain. This material consisted of CD4+ or CD8+ T cells sorted from blood, taken in a trial of the OX40 agonist ivuxolimab. The CDR3 nucleotides are TGTGCCAGCAGCGCGCACGGCCGGGGTGAAGCTTTCTTT. Its protein product is CASSAHGRGEAFF.